A selection of T cell receptor beta chains follows, all from one sample in a study of CD8 T cells in Susac syndrome. From the immunoSEQ multiplex PCR reads, TCRdb called clonotypes with MiXCR, one entry per CDR3 protein. Among around 200,000 distinct CDR3 sequences, around 95% were seen once, and the ten largest hold approximately 0.082%. Sequenced sample: CD4+ T cells from PBMCs. These TCRs come from a human donor with multiple sclerosis. Both conserved end residues are part of each CDR3. Fields, in order: clone size, D gene, V gene, J gene, CDR3 protein, CDR3 DNA. The D gene is left open where the match is weak. Clone size is shown for a subset of rows, as once, few, many or a class of expanded clone.

clone size: once; D gene: TRBD1; V gene: TRBV5-4; J gene: TRBJ2-5; CDR3 protein: CASSPGQFQETQYF; CDR3 DNA: TGTGCCAGCAGCCCGGGACAGTTCCAAGAGACCCAGTACTTC
clone size: -; D gene: -; V gene: TRBV7-9; J gene: TRBJ2-1; CDR3 protein: CASSLVPLNEQFF; CDR3 DNA: TGTGCCAGCAGCTTAGTCCCACTCAATGAGCAGTTCTTC
clone size: -; D gene: -; V gene: TRBV30; J gene: TRBJ2-1; CDR3 protein: CAWNRGSGTIPDEQFF; CDR3 DNA: TGTGCCTGGAATAGAGGTTCGGGGACGATCCCCGATGAGCAGTTCTTC
clone size: -; D gene: -; V gene: TRBV5-6; J gene: TRBJ2-5; CDR3 protein: CASSAAVQETQYF; CDR3 DNA: TGTGCCAGCAGCGCGGCAGTACAAGAGACCCAGTACTTC
clone size: -; D gene: TRBD1; V gene: TRBV5-1; J gene: TRBJ2-7; CDR3 protein: CASSYRDRGDEQYF; CDR3 DNA: TGCGCCAGCAGCTACCGGGACAGGGGAGACGAGCAGTACTTC
clone size: once; D gene: -; V gene: TRBV25-1; J gene: TRBJ1-6; CDR3 protein: CASSEGFGRANSPLHF; CDR3 DNA: TGTGCCAGCAGTGAAGGCTTCGGGAGAGCTAATTCACCCCTCCACTTT
clone size: once; D gene: TRBD1; V gene: TRBV2; J gene: TRBJ2-3; CDR3 protein: CASRGTETDTQYF; CDR3 DNA: TGTGCCAGCAGAGGGACAGAAACAGATACGCAGTATTTT
clone size: -; D gene: -; V gene: TRBV6-2/TRBV6-3; J gene: TRBJ2-7; CDR3 protein: CASSYRPGEKQYF; CDR3 DNA: TGTGCCAGCAGTTACCGGCCAGGGGAAAAGCAGTACTTC
clone size: -; D gene: TRBD1; V gene: TRBV20-1; J gene: TRBJ1-3; CDR3 protein: CSARLAGGPGNTIYF; CDR3 DNA: TGCAGTGCTAGATTGGCAGGGGGCCCTGGAAACACCATATATTTT
clone size: -; D gene: -; V gene: TRBV7-6; J gene: TRBJ1-1; CDR3 protein: CASSQSGGLTEAFF; CDR3 DNA: TGTGCCAGCAGCCAGAGTGGAGGGCTCACTGAAGCTTTCTTT
clone size: -; D gene: TRBD2; V gene: TRBV3-1; J gene: TRBJ2-1; CDR3 protein: CASSPGTSGGVPYNEQFF; CDR3 DNA: TGTGCCAGCAGCCCGGGGACTAGCGGGGGGGTACCCTACAATGAGCAGTTCTTC
clone size: -; D gene: -; V gene: TRBV25-1; J gene: TRBJ1-2; CDR3 protein: CASSETTNYGYTF; CDR3 DNA: TGTGCCAGCAGTGAAACAACTAACTATGGCTACACCTTC
clone size: -; D gene: -; V gene: TRBV7-8; J gene: TRBJ2-5; CDR3 protein: CASSTRQARETQYF; CDR3 DNA: TGTGCCAGCAGCACAAGACAGGCCCGAGAGACCCAGTACTTC
clone size: -; D gene: TRBD1; V gene: TRBV3-1; J gene: TRBJ2-4; CDR3 protein: CASSQGQGDYIQYF; CDR3 DNA: TGTGCCAGCAGCCAGGGACAGGGAGATTACATTCAGTACTTC
clone size: -; D gene: -; V gene: TRBV14; J gene: TRBJ1-6; CDR3 protein: CASSPGQWAPLHF; CDR3 DNA: TGTGCCAGCAGCCCTGGACAGTGGGCACCCCTCCACTTT
clone size: once; D gene: -; V gene: TRBV10-3; J gene: TRBJ2-5; CDR3 protein: CAISEGVRGETQYF; CDR3 DNA: TGTGCCATCAGTGAGGGCGTCCGTGGTGAGACCCAGTACTTC
clone size: -; D gene: -; V gene: TRBV27; J gene: TRBJ1-2; CDR3 protein: CASSPTQGYYGYTF; CDR3 DNA: TGTGCCAGCAGTCCTACTCAGGGATACTATGGCTACACCTTC
clone size: -; D gene: -; V gene: TRBV9; J gene: TRBJ1-2; CDR3 protein: CASSAGVGSYGYTF; CDR3 DNA: TGTGCCAGCAGCGCCGGAGTTGGATCCTATGGCTACACCTTC
clone size: -; D gene: -; V gene: TRBV29-1; J gene: TRBJ1-1; CDR3 protein: CSVGSLNVGGRGEAFF; CDR3 DNA: TGCAGCGTTGGGTCTCTCAACGTGGGGGGCAGAGGTGAAGCTTTCTTT
clone size: -; D gene: -; V gene: TRBV9; J gene: TRBJ2-5; CDR3 protein: CASSVGEGETQYF; CDR3 DNA: TGTGCCAGCAGCGTAGGAGAGGGGGAGACCCAGTACTTC
clone size: few; D gene: -; V gene: TRBV12-3/TRBV12-4; J gene: TRBJ2-1; CDR3 protein: CASSLAVSSYNEQFF; CDR3 DNA: TGTGCCAGCAGTTTGGCGGTTAGCTCCTACAATGAGCAGTTCTTC
clone size: -; D gene: -; V gene: TRBV25-1; J gene: TRBJ2-5; CDR3 protein: CASSRVTWETQYF; CDR3 DNA: TGTGCCAGCAGTAGGGTTACCTGGGAGACCCAGTACTTC
clone size: -; D gene: TRBD2; V gene: TRBV29-1; J gene: TRBJ2-1; CDR3 protein: CSSRLAGGIEQFF; CDR3 DNA: TGCAGCTCCCGCCTAGCGGGGGGGATTGAGCAGTTCTTC
clone size: -; D gene: -; V gene: TRBV29-1; J gene: TRBJ1-1; CDR3 protein: CSVDDRRTEAFF; CDR3 DNA: TGCAGCGTTGACGACAGGCGCACTGAAGCTTTCTTT
clone size: -; D gene: TRBD2; V gene: TRBV7-2; J gene: TRBJ2-3; CDR3 protein: CASSLDLSGGGTDTQYF; CDR3 DNA: TGTGCCAGCAGCTTAGATCTTAGCGGGGGGGGCACAGATACGCAGTATTTT
clone size: -; D gene: TRBD1; V gene: TRBV6-5; J gene: TRBJ2-7; CDR3 protein: CASSYSGTGQYEQYF; CDR3 DNA: TGTGCCAGCAGTTACTCTGGGACAGGGCAGTACGAGCAGTACTTC
clone size: -; D gene: TRBD1; V gene: TRBV27; J gene: TRBJ2-4; CDR3 protein: CASSPDRGINIQYF; CDR3 DNA: TGTGCCAGCAGCCCGGACAGGGGAATAAACATTCAGTACTTC
clone size: once; D gene: TRBD1; V gene: TRBV12-3/TRBV12-4; J gene: TRBJ2-5; CDR3 protein: CASSSTGVETQYF; CDR3 DNA: TGTGCCAGCAGTTCCACAGGGGTAGAGACCCAGTACTTC
clone size: -; D gene: -; V gene: TRBV29-1; J gene: TRBJ1-2; CDR3 protein: CSVGDPKNYGYTF; CDR3 DNA: TGCAGCGTTGGGGACCCTAAGAACTATGGCTACACCTTC
clone size: -; D gene: TRBD2; V gene: TRBV12-3/TRBV12-4; J gene: TRBJ2-7; CDR3 protein: CASSTGTTPNEQYF; CDR3 DNA: TGTGCCAGCAGTACCGGGACTACACCCAACGAGCAGTACTTC
clone size: -; D gene: -; V gene: TRBV12-5; J gene: TRBJ2-5; CDR3 protein: CASGPDTRETQYF; CDR3 DNA: TGTGCTAGTGGCCCTGATACGCGAGAGACCCAGTACTTC
clone size: -; D gene: TRBD1; V gene: TRBV3-1; J gene: TRBJ1-2; CDR3 protein: CASSQEPGGAYGYTF; CDR3 DNA: TGTGCCAGCAGCCAAGAACCAGGGGGGGCCTATGGCTACACCTTC
clone size: -; D gene: -; V gene: TRBV27; J gene: TRBJ2-3; CDR3 protein: CASSLSVPWGDTQYF; CDR3 DNA: TGTGCCAGCAGTTTATCTGTTCCTTGGGGGGATACGCAGTATTTT
clone size: -; D gene: -; V gene: TRBV19; J gene: TRBJ1-5; CDR3 protein: CASRRQGNQPQHF; CDR3 DNA: TGTGCCAGTAGAAGACAGGGCAATCAGCCCCAGCATTTT
clone size: -; D gene: -; V gene: TRBV6-5; J gene: TRBJ1-1; CDR3 protein: CASRRPGTLEAFF; CDR3 DNA: TGTGCCAGCAGGCGTCCCGGGACATTGGAAGCTTTCTTT
clone size: -; D gene: TRBD2; V gene: TRBV12-3/TRBV12-4; J gene: TRBJ2-5; CDR3 protein: CASSLFRSGGKETQYF; CDR3 DNA: TGTGCCAGCAGTTTATTTCGAAGCGGGGGGAAGGAGACCCAGTACTTC
clone size: -; D gene: -; V gene: TRBV14; J gene: TRBJ2-7; CDR3 protein: CASSQGEGMTYEQYF; CDR3 DNA: TGTGCCAGCAGCCAAGGAGAGGGGATGACCTACGAGCAGTACTTC
clone size: -; D gene: TRBD1; V gene: TRBV30; J gene: TRBJ2-2; CDR3 protein: CAWKGASTGELFF; CDR3 DNA: TGTGCCTGGAAGGGGGCGAGTACCGGGGAGCTGTTTTTT
clone size: -; D gene: TRBD1; V gene: TRBV15; J gene: TRBJ1-1; CDR3 protein: CATNRDRNTEAFF; CDR3 DNA: TGTGCCACTAACCGGGACAGGAACACTGAAGCTTTCTTT
clone size: -; D gene: -; V gene: TRBV4-1; J gene: TRBJ2-4; CDR3 protein: CASSQVSALAKNIQYF; CDR3 DNA: TGCGCCAGCAGCCAAGTATCGGCGCTAGCCAAAAACATTCAGTACTTC
clone size: -; D gene: -; V gene: TRBV12-3/TRBV12-4; J gene: TRBJ2-1; CDR3 protein: CASGFPRPGEQFF; CDR3 DNA: TGTGCCAGCGGTTTCCCTAGGCCTGGGGAGCAGTTCTTC
clone size: -; D gene: -; V gene: TRBV29-1; J gene: TRBJ2-7; CDR3 protein: CSVTRDAGSYEQYF; CDR3 DNA: TGCAGCGTCACCCGGGACGCCGGCTCCTACGAGCAGTACTTC
clone size: once; D gene: TRBD2; V gene: TRBV13; J gene: TRBJ2-3; CDR3 protein: CASSSQWRGDLDTQYF; CDR3 DNA: TGTGCCAGCAGCTCACAGTGGCGGGGGGACCTAGATACGCAGTATTTT
clone size: -; D gene: -; V gene: TRBV5-1; J gene: TRBJ2-1; CDR3 protein: CASNPGSLLYNEQFF; CDR3 DNA: TGCGCCAGCAATCCCGGGTCCCTCCTCTACAATGAGCAGTTCTTC
clone size: -; D gene: -; V gene: TRBV20-1; J gene: TRBJ2-5; CDR3 protein: CSAREGGPNQETQYF; CDR3 DNA: TGCAGTGCTAGAGAGGGTGGGCCAAACCAAGAGACCCAGTACTTC
clone size: -; D gene: -; V gene: TRBV29-1; J gene: TRBJ2-5; CDR3 protein: CSVLGRGQETQYF; CDR3 DNA: TGCAGCGTACTAGGGAGGGGGCAAGAGACCCAGTACTTC